A selection of T cell receptor beta chains follows, all from one sample in a study of control samples from healthy donors and cancer patients. Using immunoSEQ multiplex PCR, the repertoire was profiled, and TCRdb retains in-frame clones only, with some absent. The sample has 130,000 or so clones, approximately 94% seen once. The specimen sequenced was blood. These receptors were obtained from a man aged 40-50 years in good health. Each CDR3 is given without its conserved first and last residue.

cdr3_length: 10
j_call: TRBJ2-7
v_call: TRBV4-1
cdr3_aa: ASSHIASEQY

cdr3_length: 11
j_call: TRBJ1-1
v_call: TRBV5-1
cdr3_aa: ASSQTGGTEAF

cdr3_length: 10
j_call: TRBJ1-1
v_call: TRBV29-1
cdr3_aa: SARQGNTEAF

cdr3_length: 13
j_call: TRBJ2-1
v_call: TRBV9
cdr3_aa: ASSVVGQVNNEQF

cdr3_length: 10
j_call: TRBJ1-2
v_call: TRBV2
cdr3_aa: ASMTGHYGYT

cdr3_length: 13
j_call: TRBJ2-7
v_call: TRBV6-5
cdr3_aa: ASKPRTGPTYEQY

cdr3_length: 14
j_call: TRBJ1-5
v_call: TRBV21-1
cdr3_aa: ASSKEAPGEVEPQH

cdr3_length: 13
j_call: TRBJ1-2
v_call: TRBV5-1
cdr3_aa: ASSLGDIANYGYT

cdr3_length: 13
j_call: TRBJ2-2
v_call: TRBV29-1
cdr3_aa: SVEDLAGAGGELF

cdr3_length: 11
j_call: TRBJ1-1
v_call: TRBV7-3
cdr3_aa: ASSITQGTEAF

cdr3_length: 9
j_call: TRBJ2-7
v_call: TRBV25-1
cdr3_aa: ASAPGDEQY

cdr3_length: 9
j_call: TRBJ2-2
v_call: TRBV3-1/TRBV3-2
cdr3_aa: ASYFGGELF

cdr3_length: 11
j_call: TRBJ1-2
v_call: TRBV28
cdr3_aa: ASRYGGGYGYT

cdr3_length: 15
j_call: TRBJ2-7
v_call: TRBV9
cdr3_aa: ASSASKDRDSSYEQY

cdr3_length: 11
j_call: TRBJ2-1
v_call: TRBV24-1
cdr3_aa: ATRDRGLGEQF

cdr3_length: 12
j_call: TRBJ2-2
v_call: TRBV5-1
cdr3_aa: ASTGTGDTGELF

cdr3_length: 11
j_call: TRBJ1-1
v_call: TRBV2
cdr3_aa: ASSQQGNTEAF